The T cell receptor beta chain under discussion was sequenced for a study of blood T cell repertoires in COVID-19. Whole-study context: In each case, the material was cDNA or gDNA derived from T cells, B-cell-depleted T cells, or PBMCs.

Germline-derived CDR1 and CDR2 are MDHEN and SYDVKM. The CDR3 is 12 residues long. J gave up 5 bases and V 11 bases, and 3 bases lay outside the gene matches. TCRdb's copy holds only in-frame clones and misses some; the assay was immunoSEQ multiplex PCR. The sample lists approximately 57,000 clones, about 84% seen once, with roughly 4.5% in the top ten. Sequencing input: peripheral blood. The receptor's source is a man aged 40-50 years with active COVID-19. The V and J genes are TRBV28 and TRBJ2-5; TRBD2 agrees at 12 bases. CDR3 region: CASGTSGETQYF. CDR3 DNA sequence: TGTGCCTCCGGGACTAGCGGGGAGACCCAGTACTTC.